Sequencing of this T cell receptor (beta chain) was carried out in a study of T cell changes during pregnancy in multiple sclerosis (dated by TCRdb to the late 2010s). Some background on the complete study: The study looked at changes in the T cell repertoire across pregnancy in women with multiple sclerosis.

As concerns this clone: Its antigen remains undetermined. No clone much larger than this one lies a single base away; base qualities are absent.

The receptor library was made with the immunoSEQ multiplex PCR assay. This immuneACCESS table, as held by TCRdb, lists in-frame sequences with V and J called but not all clones. Of the missing ones, under half trace to an unresolved V gene in checked studies; the others have no known cause. This sample holds approximately 100,000 clones; about 93% were observed only once. The ten largest clones take up around 4.5% of the sample. Here V drops 3 bases and J drops 2 bases, and the junction holds 5 bases not matched to any gene. According to the germline V gene (reference sequence), CDR1 reads MNHEY and CDR2 reads SMNVEV. There are 15 amino acids in the CDR3, from cysteine to phenylalanine inclusive. Of the read, only the CDR3 DNA is kept; its 45 bases are in frame from base 1.

The starting material was peripheral blood, obtained in the first trimester of pregnancy. This TCR was sampled from a female donor with multiple sclerosis, enrolled in a pregnancy study. The V gene is TRBV27 and the J gene is TRBJ1-2; the junction holds 8 bases that match TRBD1. The nucleotide sequence is TGTGCCAGCAGTTTGACCAGGACAGGGAACTATGGCTACACCTTC. Translated, it gives CASSLTRTGNYGYTF.